Following are 4 T cell receptor beta chains from one sample sequenced in a study of blood T cell repertoires in COVID-19. Sequenced by immunoSEQ multiplex PCR; TCRdb stores in-frame clones only, minus some. The data show hundreds of thousands of clones, about 85% seen once. Sequenced material: peripheral blood. The receptors shown here come from a woman aged 18 to 35 with acute or convalescent COVID-19.

This clone was observed a single time. The chain carries TRBV12-3 or TRBV12-4 and TRBJ1-3; D is perhaps TRBD1 (6 bases). Between the trimmed V and J ends, which lost 8 bases and 4 bases, there was a span of 12 bases. The CDR3 is made up of 13 amino acids. The CDR3 sequence is CASPGTKGNTIYF. The CDR3 coding sequence is TGTGCCAGCCCCGGGACAAAAGGAAACACCATATATTTT.

The V call is TRBV5-6, the J call TRBJ2-5; D gene uncertain. Trimming removed 3 bases at V and 0 bases at J, with 6 bases between. Germline V gene data show CDR1 as SGHDT and CDR2 as YYEEEE. The CDR3 is 13 residues long. CDR3 nucleotide sequence: TGTGCCAGCAGCTCCGTGTACCAAGAGACCCAGTACTTC. This sequence encodes CASSSVYQETQYF.

The chain has TRBV9 and TRBJ2-3; 10 bases are shared with TRBD2. This CDR3 contains 17 residues. Losses at the gene ends were 4 bases for V and 2 bases for J; bases not matched to a gene: 10. Germline CDR1 reads SGDLS; CDR2 reads YYNGEE. The CDR3 spells CASSTQGAGGPTDTQYF. In DNA form, the CDR3 reads TGTGCCAGCAGCACCCAGGGAGCGGGAGGGCCCACAGATACGCAGTATTTT.

The rearrangement links TRBV7-9 to TRBJ1-5; tentatively, D is TRBD1 (5 bases). Trimming left V 3 bases short and J 5 bases short, with 11 bases between. This CDR3 has 14 amino acids. CDR1 is SEHNR and CDR2 is FQNEAQ in the germline V gene (reference sequence). The CDR3 loop reads CASSLGGEHQPQHF. CDR3 nucleotides: TGTGCCAGCAGCTTGGGAGGGGAGCATCAGCCCCAGCATTTT.